The sequence of this TCR beta chain was determined in a study of T cells in Graves' hyperthyroidism and ophthalmopathy (dated by TCRdb to the late 2010s). Context from the whole study: Peripheral blood samples were taken at initial diagnosis, before any treatment was given. TCR V-J signatures able to tell the groups apart were searched for in a discovery cohort of 95 or so patients, of whom fewer than 45 had Graves' ophthalmopathy and about 55 had stable Graves' hyperthyroidism. Prospective prediction of ophthalmopathy was tested in an independent validation cohort consisting of 18 to 20 hyperthyroidism patients and over 15 patients who later progressed to ophthalmopathy. The approximately 95 discovery patients were divided at random into training and test sets in a 7:3 ratio. The study also compared thyroid tissue and blood T-cell repertoires from 6 or 7 Graves' hyperthyroidism patients. Following sampling, methimazole starting at 30 mg daily was given to hyperthyroidism patients, and high-dose intravenous methylprednisolone was given to ophthalmopathy patients. The paper reports TCR Vbeta CDR3 sequencing of some 140 peripheral blood samples: around 45 ophthalmopathy, about 75 hyperthyroidism and some 17 progressor patients.

Study-wide findings and limitations: Sample size was not statistically predetermined, and blinding of investigators to group allocation was not performed. During validation, the model predicted progression to ophthalmopathy a median of about 5.9 months ahead of onset, with almost 71% sensitivity and 72% to 85% specificity. Ophthalmopathy was separated from stable hyperthyroidism by a 13 V-J signature model, with about 88% sensitivity and about 81% specificity obtained in cross-validation and 80%/75% obtained in testing. Most expanded thyroid clonotypes (frequency above 0.001) were also found in blood, which suggests that blood repertoires may mirror thyroid immune responses.

Comments on this clonotype: What this receptor recognizes is not known. No much larger clone is present one base from it, and per-base qualities are unavailable.

The CDR3, cysteine through phenylalanine, is 16 amino acids long. Only the CDR3 DNA is retained, 48 bases long and in frame from the first base. Cut back by 3 bases and 5 bases, the V and J ends lie 18 bases apart. In the germline V gene, CDR1 corresponds to MRHNA and CDR2 to SNTAGT. A patient counted as having stable Graves' hyperthyroidism if no progression to ophthalmopathy occurred over 18 months of follow-up. The hyperthyroidism patients were between 18 and 65 years old and newly diagnosed, with a disease duration of less than 2 months. Patients with uncontrolled infections, other autoimmune diseases, pregnancy or lactation were excluded. Clinical symptoms, serum thyroxine and TRAb, thyroid ultrasound, and orbital computed tomography formed the basis for the diagnoses. PBMCs were separated from 10 ml of fresh peripheral blood using Ficoll-Paque density gradient centrifugation. Trizol reagent was used to extract total RNA, and RNA quality was then checked on an Agilent 2100 Bioanalyzer.

Amplification of TCR beta CDR3 regions was carried out from RNA transcripts. The first round of RT-PCR for the TCR CDR3 was performed with the HTBI primer set and the Qiagen OneStep RT-PCR kit. The libraries were constructed in a second round of multiplex PCR and then size-selected and purified. Paired-end sequencing of the libraries was performed with 100 bp reads on an Illumina HiSeq2000. Per the authors' processing: SOAPnuke was used to process the raw data, removing reads that contained adapters or uncalled bases, had a mean Phred below 15, or lacked an exact match to the constant primer or identifier. COPE v1.2.5 was used to merge high-quality paired reads, and clonotypes were defined as unique nucleotide sequences. Clonotypes were aligned to IMGT TRBV, TRBD and TRBJ reference segments using MiTCR v1.1. Only V-J combinations with frequency above 0.0001, covering about 99% of repertoires, were analysed. The TCS score was defined as F50 (clonal expansion) divided by E x V (chaos), with BLOSUM62-based TCRdist calculated between CDR3 peptides within each V-J. Welch's t-statistics and random forest reduced around 550 V-J features to about 12, which were used in a naive Bayes classifier (R e1071). The public reads were reanalyzed by TCRdb: fastp trimming at Q25, MiXCR alignment, in-frame beta chains only. When rows share a CDR3 protein, they turn into one entry using the most common DNA and genes. These V and J calls are TCRdb output, not the study's own analysis. Recorded for this sample are 550,000 to 600,000 distinct CDR3 sequences; around 15% of them occurred a single time. The ten largest account for about 18% of the sample.

Sequencing was performed on blood. This sequence was found in a woman aged 18-35 years with Graves' hyperthyroidism. The V and J genes are TRBV6-4 and TRBJ2-3; TRBD1 is a possible D gene, resting on 7 matching bases. The CDR3 is CASSEGGTVHRDTQYF. The nucleotide sequence reads as follows: TGTGCCAGCAGTGAGGGCGGGACAGTCCACCGAGATACGCAGTATTTT.